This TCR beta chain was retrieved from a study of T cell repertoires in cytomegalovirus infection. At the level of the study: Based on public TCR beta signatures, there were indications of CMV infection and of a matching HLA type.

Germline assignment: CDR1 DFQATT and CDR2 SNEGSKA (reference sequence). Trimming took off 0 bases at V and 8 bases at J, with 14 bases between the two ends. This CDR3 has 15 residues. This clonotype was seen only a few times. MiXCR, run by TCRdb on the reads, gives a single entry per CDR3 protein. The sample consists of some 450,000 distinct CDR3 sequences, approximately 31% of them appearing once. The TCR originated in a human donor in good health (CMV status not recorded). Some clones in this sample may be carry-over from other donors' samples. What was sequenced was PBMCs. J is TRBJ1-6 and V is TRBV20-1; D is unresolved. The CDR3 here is CSARDLFSRDSPLHF. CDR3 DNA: TGCAGTGCTAGAGATCTCTTTTCCAGAGATTCACCCCTCCACTTT.